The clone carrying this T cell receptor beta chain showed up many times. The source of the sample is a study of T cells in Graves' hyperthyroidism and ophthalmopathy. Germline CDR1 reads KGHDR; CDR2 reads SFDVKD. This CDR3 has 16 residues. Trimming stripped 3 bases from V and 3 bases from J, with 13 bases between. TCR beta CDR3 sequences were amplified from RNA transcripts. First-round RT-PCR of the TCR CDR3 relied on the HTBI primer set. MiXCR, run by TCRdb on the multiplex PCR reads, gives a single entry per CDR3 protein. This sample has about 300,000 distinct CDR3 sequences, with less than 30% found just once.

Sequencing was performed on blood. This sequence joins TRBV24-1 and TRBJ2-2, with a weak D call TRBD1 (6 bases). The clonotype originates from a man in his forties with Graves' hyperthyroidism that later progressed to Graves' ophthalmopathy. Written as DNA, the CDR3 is TGTGCCACCAGTGATACCGCTACAGGGTACACCGGGGAGCTGTTTTTT. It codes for CATSDTATGYTGELFF.